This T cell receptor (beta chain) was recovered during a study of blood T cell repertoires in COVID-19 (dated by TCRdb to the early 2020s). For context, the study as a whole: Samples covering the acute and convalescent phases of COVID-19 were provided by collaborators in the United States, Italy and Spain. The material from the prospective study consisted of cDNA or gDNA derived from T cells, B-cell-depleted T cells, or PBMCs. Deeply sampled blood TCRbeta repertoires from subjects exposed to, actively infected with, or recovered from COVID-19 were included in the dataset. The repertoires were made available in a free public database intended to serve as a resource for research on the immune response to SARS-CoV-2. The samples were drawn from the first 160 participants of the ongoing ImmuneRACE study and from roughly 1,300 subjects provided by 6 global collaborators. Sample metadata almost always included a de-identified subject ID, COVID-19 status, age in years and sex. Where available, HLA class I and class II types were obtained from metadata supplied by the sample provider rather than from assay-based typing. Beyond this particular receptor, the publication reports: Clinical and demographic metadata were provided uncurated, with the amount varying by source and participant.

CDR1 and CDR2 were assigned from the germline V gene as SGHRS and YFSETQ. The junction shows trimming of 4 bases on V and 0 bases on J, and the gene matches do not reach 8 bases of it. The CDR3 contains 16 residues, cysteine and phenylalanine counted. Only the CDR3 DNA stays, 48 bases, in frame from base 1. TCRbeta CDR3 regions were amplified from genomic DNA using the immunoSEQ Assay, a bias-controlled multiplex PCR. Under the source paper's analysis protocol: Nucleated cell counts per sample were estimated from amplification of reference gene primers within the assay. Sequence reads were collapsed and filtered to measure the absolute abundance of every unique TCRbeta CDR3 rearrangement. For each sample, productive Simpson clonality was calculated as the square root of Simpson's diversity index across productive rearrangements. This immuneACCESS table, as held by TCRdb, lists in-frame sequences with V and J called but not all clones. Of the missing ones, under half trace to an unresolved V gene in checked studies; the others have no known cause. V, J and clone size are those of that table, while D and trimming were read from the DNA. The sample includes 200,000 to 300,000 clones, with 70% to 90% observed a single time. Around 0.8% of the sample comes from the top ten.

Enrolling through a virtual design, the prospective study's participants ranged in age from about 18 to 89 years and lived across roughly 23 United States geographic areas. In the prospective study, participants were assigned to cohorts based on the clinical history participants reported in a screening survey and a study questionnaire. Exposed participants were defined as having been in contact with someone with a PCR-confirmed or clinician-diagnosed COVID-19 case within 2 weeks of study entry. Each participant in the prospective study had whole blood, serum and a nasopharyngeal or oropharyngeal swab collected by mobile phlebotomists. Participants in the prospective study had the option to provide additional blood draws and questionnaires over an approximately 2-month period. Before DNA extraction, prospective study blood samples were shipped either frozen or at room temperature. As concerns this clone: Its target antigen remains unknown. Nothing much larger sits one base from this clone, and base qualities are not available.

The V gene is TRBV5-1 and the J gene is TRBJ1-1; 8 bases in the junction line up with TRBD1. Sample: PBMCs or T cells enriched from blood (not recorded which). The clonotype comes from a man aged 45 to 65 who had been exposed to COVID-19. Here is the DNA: TGCGCCAGCAGCATTGGCAGGGGGCGCGTGAACACTGAAGCTTTCTTT. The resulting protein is CASSIGRGRVNTEAFF.